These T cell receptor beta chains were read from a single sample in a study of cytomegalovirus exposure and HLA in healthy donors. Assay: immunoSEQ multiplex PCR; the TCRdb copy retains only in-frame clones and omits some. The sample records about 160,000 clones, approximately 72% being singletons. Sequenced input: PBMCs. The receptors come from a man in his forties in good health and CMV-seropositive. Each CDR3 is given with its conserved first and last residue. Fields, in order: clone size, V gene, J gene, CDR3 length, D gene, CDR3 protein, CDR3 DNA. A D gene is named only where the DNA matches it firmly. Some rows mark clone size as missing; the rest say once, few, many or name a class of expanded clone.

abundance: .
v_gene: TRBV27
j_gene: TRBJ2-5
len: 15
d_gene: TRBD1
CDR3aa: CASSLGTGRWETQYF
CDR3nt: TGTGCCAGCAGCCTGGGGACAGGGAGGTGGGAGACCCAGTACTTC

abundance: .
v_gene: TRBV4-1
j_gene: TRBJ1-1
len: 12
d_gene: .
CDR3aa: CASSHPPGGAFF
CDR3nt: TGCGCCAGCAGCCATCCGCCGGGGGGAGCTTTCTTT

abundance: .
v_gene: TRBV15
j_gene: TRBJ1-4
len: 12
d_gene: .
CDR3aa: CATSSQYEKLFF
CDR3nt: TGTGCCACCAGCTCACAGTATGAAAAACTGTTTTTT

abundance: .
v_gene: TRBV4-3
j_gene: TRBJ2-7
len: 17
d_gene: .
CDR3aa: CASSQEPPGGLAYEQYF
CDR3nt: TGCGCCAGCAGCCAAGAACCCCCAGGGGGACTAGCCTACGAGCAGTACTTC

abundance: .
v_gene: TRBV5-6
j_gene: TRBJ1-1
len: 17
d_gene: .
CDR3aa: CASSFYRQYPMNTEAFF
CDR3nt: TGTGCCAGCAGCTTTTATAGACAGTATCCCATGAACACTGAAGCTTTCTTT

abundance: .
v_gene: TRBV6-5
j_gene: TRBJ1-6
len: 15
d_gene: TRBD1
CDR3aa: CASRTPGQGNSPLHF
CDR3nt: TGTGCCAGCAGAACCCCTGGACAGGGGAATTCACCCCTCCACTTT

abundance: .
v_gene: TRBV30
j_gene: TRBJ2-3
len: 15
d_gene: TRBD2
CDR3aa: CAWGRLALGTDTQYF
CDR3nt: TGTGCCTGGGGGAGACTAGCGTTGGGCACAGATACGCAGTATTTT

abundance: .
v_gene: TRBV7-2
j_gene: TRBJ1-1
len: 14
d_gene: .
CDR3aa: CASSLASGPTEAFF
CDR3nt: TGTGCCAGCAGCTTAGCGTCAGGGCCCACTGAAGCTTTCTTT

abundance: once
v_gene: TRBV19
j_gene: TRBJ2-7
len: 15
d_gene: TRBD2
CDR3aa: CASSQGLAGVDEQYF
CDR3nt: TGTGCCAGTAGCCAAGGACTAGCGGGGGTCGACGAGCAGTACTTC

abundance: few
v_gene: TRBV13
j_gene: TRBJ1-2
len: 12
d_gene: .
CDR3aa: CASSSQGYGYTF
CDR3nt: TGTGCCAGCAGTTCACAGGGCTACGGCTACACCTTC

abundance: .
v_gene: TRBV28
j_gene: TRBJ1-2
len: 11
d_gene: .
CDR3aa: CASEAVYGYTF
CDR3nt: TGTGCCAGCGAGGCGGTGTATGGCTACACCTTC

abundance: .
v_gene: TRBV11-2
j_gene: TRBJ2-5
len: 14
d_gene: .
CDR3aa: CASSLNMFQETQYF
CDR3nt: TGTGCCAGCAGCTTAAATATGTTCCAAGAGACCCAGTACTTC

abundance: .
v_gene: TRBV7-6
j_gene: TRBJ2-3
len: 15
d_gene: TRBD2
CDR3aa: CASSLAGGSTDTQYF
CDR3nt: TGTGCCAGCAGCCTAGCGGGGGGTTCCACAGATACGCAGTATTTT

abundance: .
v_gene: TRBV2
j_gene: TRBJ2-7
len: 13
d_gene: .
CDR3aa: CALAGQAPYEQYF
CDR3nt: TGTGCCTTAGCAGGGCAGGCTCCCTACGAGCAGTACTTC

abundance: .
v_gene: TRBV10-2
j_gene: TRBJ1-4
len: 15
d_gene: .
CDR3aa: CASRAVGGGQEKLFF
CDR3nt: TGCGCCAGCAGAGCCGTTGGGGGGGGCCAGGAAAAACTGTTTTTT

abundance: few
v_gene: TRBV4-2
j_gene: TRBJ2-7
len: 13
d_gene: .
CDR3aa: CASSLGAGHEQYF
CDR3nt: TGTGCCAGCAGCCTGGGGGCGGGCCACGAGCAGTACTTC

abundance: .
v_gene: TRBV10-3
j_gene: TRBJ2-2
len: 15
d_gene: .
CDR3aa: CAISRSGTGSGELFF
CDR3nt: TGTGCCATCAGCAGGTCTGGAACCGGATCCGGGGAGCTGTTTTTT

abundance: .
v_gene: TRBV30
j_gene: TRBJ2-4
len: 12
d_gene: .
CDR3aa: CAGGPRGSIQYF
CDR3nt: TGTGCCGGGGGACCACGGGGGAGCATTCAGTACTTC

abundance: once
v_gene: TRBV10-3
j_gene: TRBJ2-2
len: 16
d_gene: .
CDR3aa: CAISDNGAGGTGELFF
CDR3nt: TGTGCCATCAGTGACAACGGGGCCGGGGGCACCGGGGAGCTGTTTTTT

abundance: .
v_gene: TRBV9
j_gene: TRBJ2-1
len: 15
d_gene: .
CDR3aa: CASSVVGGGYNEQFF
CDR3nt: TGTGCCAGCAGCGTAGTAGGGGGGGGCTACAATGAGCAGTTCTTC

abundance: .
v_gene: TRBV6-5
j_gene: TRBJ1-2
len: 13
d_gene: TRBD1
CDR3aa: CASSGTENYGYTF
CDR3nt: TGTGCCAGCAGTGGGACAGAGAACTATGGCTACACCTTC

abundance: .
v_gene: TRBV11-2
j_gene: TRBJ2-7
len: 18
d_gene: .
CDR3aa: CASSPINRKTGEHYEQYF
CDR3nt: TGTGCCAGCAGCCCAATCAACCGAAAAACCGGGGAGCACTACGAGCAGTACTTC

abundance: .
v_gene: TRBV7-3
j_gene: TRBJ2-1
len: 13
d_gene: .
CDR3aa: CASSLKYRSEQFF
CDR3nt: TGTGCCAGCAGCTTGAAGTATAGGAGTGAGCAGTTCTTC

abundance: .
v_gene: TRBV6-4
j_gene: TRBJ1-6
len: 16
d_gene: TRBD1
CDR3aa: CASRQTGTGNLSPLHF
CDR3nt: TGTGCCAGCAGACAAACCGGGACAGGCAATTTGTCACCCCTCCACTTT

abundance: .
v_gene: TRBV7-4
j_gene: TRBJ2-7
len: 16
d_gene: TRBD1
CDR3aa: CASTPHTVQGAYEQYF
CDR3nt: TGTGCCAGCACCCCACACACGGTCCAGGGGGCCTACGAGCAGTACTTC

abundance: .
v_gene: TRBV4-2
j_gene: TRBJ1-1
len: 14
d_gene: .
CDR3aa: CASSQVSVNTEAFF
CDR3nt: TGTGCCAGCAGCCAAGTGTCGGTGAACACTGAAGCTTTCTTT

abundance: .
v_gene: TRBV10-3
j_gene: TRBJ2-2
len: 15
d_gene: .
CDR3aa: CAIGVTPANTGELFF
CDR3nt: TGTGCCATCGGTGTTACACCCGCGAACACCGGGGAGCTGTTTTTT